This TCR beta chain was captured by sequencing in a study of cytomegalovirus exposure and HLA in healthy donors (TCRdb year 2017). Turning to the overall study: An earlier analysis of 587 of the donors reported approximately 300 Gb of sequence data and approximately 120 million unique TCR beta sequences obtained from about 180 million T cells. Approximately 300 gigabases of sequencing data and tens of millions of unique TCR sequences were included in an early release covering under 650 HLA-typed donors. The genetic ancestry cluster associated with self-reported Caucasian donors included roughly four fifths of the roughly 380 genotyped donors. The study aimed to test whether signatures of past pathogen exposure could be identified by cataloging public T cell receptors. Using immunosequencing, the study profiled T cell repertoires from 666 subjects and related those repertoires to cytomegalovirus serostatus. Besides the first cohort of 666 subjects, a separate validation cohort made up of roughly 130 different subjects was used. The study combined high-throughput TCR immunosequencing, statistical association of individual TCRs with disease status, and machine learning to predict cytomegalovirus infection status. A later analysis re-examined previously published TCR beta repertoires from 600 to 700 donors and added high-resolution HLA genotyping to investigate patterns of TCR occurrence. Rather than drawing on any new phenotypic data, the later analysis identified candidate immune exposures from TCR beta sequences and the way those sequences occurred across donors. An earlier analysis of fewer than 750 of the donors used high-throughput TCR beta sequencing to judge whether each TCR beta V gene segment behaved as functional or pseudogenic. Donor age, sex, ethnicity and CMV serostatus were compiled together with the repertoire data. A later genetic analysis took genome-wide SNP genotypes for 398 of the 666 donors and used that subset as a discovery cohort. All discovery cohort repertoires had been generated using a single sequencing platform. Both class I and class II loci were covered by HLA typing, at four-digit resolution. Typing coverage differed by locus: A, B, C, DRB1 and DQB1 were typed in roughly 629-630 donors, DQA1 in 522, DPA1 in approximately 610, and DPB1 in 450 to 480. A few DR-DQ haplotypes were treated as single units for association and clustering because of strong linkage in the cohort. Among around 400 genotyped donors of the cohort, an average of approximately 240,000 unique TCR beta nucleotide sequences was sequenced per donor, of which 15% to 20% were non-productive. General conclusions and limits of the study: The classifier was reported to diagnose cytomegalovirus status with high specificity and sensitivity in both the original cohort and the validation cohort. Because the 87-base-pair reads could not distinguish some IMGT-functional V segments, including TRBV6-2 and TRBV6-3, those segments were excluded. When HLA alleles, especially DR and DQ, strongly co-occurred, TCR associations were difficult to assign to individual alleles. A later analysis associated some 17,000 TCR beta sequences with specific HLA alleles at a false discovery rate of 0.05. In a later analysis, several top co-occurrence clusters were reported to appear linked to parvovirus B19, influenza, CMV and Epstein-Barr virus. In the study, about 150 TCR beta chains were listed as associated with cytomegalovirus. A further reported finding was that TCR beta sequences accurately predicted the HLA-A and HLA-B alleles for most subjects in the first cohort. The cohort was sequenced for TCR beta chains only, and without alpha or paired-chain data the features that could be detected were limited. The presence/absence analyses assumed that sequencing depth was roughly uniform across donors, and that assumption may not be true. Linkage disequilibrium might explain the correlated functional status among segregating V segments, but an unknown experimental factor could not be ruled out. CMV serostatus was the only immune exposure information available for the cohort. In an earlier analysis of some 550 of the donors, most TCR beta V segments were observed in productive rearrangements about 87% or about 30% of the time, broadly matching IMGT annotations. In a later analysis, HLA-associated TCR beta chains showed more clonal expansion and lower generation probabilities than non-associated chains that were equally common. V-gene and J-gene trimming of TCR beta chains was associated with a missense DCLRE1C variant in a later genetic analysis, and the association was replicated in an independent cohort. A later analysis found that TCR association rates varied across HLA loci, with DRB1 alleles showing the most associated TCRs and HLA-C alleles the fewest. A few of the identified cytomegalovirus-associated TCR beta chains were confirmed in vitro to be specific for cytomegalovirus antigens. According to the authors, the approach could potentially be generalized to other disease states and immunological phenotypes. A later analysis found that most CMV-associated TCR beta chains appeared HLA-restricted, with HLA associations seemingly driven largely by CMV exposure. In a later genetic analysis, fewer N-insertions in productive TCRs were reported among donors in an Asian-associated ancestry cluster than the roughly 700-donor mean. Across donors, most TCR sequences were observed very rarely, whereas some public TCRs were present in many individuals. A cluster of highly shared sequence variants was judged likely to be a technical artifact of the sequencing pipeline. Roughly 17 rarely observed V segments, including chromosome 9 orphons, were excluded from the earlier analysis of several hundred of the donors because counts were too low. Because HLA typing was missing for some donors at each locus, association tests included only the typed subset.

V is reduced by 8 bases and J by 6 bases, leaving a spacing of 13 bases between them. Its CDR3 holds 12 amino acids, cysteine through phenylalanine. Solely the CDR3 DNA is kept, with 36 bases framed from the first base. Looking up the germline V gene (reference sequence) yields CDR1 LNHDA and CDR2 SQIVND. Receptor libraries were prepared by the immunoSEQ multiplex PCR assay. For the multiplex PCR, a mixture combining 60 forward primers for TCR Vbeta segments and 13 reverse primers for TCR Jbeta segments was used. Amplification of the CDR3 region of rearranged TCR beta genes was performed with a multiplex PCR assay on genomic DNA. On the Illumina HiSeq System, the amplified TCR beta libraries were sequenced as 87-base-pair reads. In the source study's methods: A later analysis counted about 80 million unique TCR beta chains across the 640 or so repertoires, and some 11 million of these chains were shared by at least two donors. Raw reads were error-corrected and collapsed into unique sequences with a nearest-neighbor algorithm that merged closely related sequences to remove PCR and sequencing errors. CDR3 sequences were aligned to IMGT reference sequences to assign V, D and J gene segments. For a sequence to be retained, a match of at least six nucleotides to both a V gene segment and a J gene segment was required. A rearrangement counted as productive if the CDR3 had no stop codons and remained in frame with V and J, and every other rearrangement counted as non-productive. Following IMGT convention, CDR3 was defined as the stretch from the second conserved V-encoded cysteine up to the conserved J-encoded phenylalanine. The earlier analysis of about 610 of the donors excluded any sequence lacking an unambiguous match to a single V gene segment. An earlier analysis of 450 to 650 of the donors called V segments functional above 56.7% productive rearrangements and segregating when the between-donor standard deviation exceeded 5%. A statistical classification framework was built for diagnosing cytomegalovirus status from the catalog of TCR beta chain sequences. A later analysis assigned V and J genes by comparing TCR nucleotide sequences with IMGT/GENE-DB human TR gene sequences. A later analysis assigned CDR3 sequences and most-parsimonious VDJ recombination scenarios with the TCRdist pipeline. In a later analysis, each TCR beta chain was defined by its CDR3 amino acid sequence together with its V-gene family, and reads without a unique V-gene family were excluded. To address suspected cross-contamination and a sequencing artifact, a later analysis removed around 600 highly shared, low-generation-probability nucleotide sequences. In a later analysis, a clonal expansion index for each public chain was calculated from normalized within-repertoire ranks of inferred template counts. In a later analysis, generation probabilities were computed using a VDJ recombination model fitted to out-of-frame rearrangements, and the results were checked against IGoR. In a later analysis, hypergeometric tests were used to score TCR-TCR, TCR-HLA and TCR-CMV co-occurrence, with a repertoire-size bias correction applied to TCR pairs. In a later analysis, false discovery rates were estimated by permuting HLA or CMV assignments 20 times. In a later analysis, co-occurring TCRs were grouped using DBSCAN, with TCRdist sequence similarity added in when clustering inside HLA-allele-positive subsets. Repertoires with fewer than 30,000 or more than 120,000 public chains, plus five repertoires with anomalous nucleotide sharing, were excluded from co-occurrence clustering. As stored in TCRdb, this immuneACCESS dataset retains in-frame rearrangements with V and J assigned. A fraction of the clones does not appear; measured against another copy, unresolved V genes explain less than half of the discrepancy, and the remainder lacks a known reason. The D gene and trimming were derived from the DNA, and the V and J assignments and clone size from that table. The sample table lists around 80,000 clones, around 60% of them with a count of one. The biggest ten clones account for 3.5% to 4.5% of the sample.

The cohort was made up of 500 to 800 healthy bone marrow donors. All cohort members were sampled while nominally healthy, although unrecorded immune exposures were likely present. The donor tested CMV seropositive, placing the donor among the roughly 300 seropositive members of the cohort. Every donor gave a peripheral blood sample, and the peripheral blood mononuclear cells from that sample were used for TCR beta sequencing. The Qiagen DNeasy Blood Extraction Kit was used to extract genomic DNA from the blood cell samples. For this clone: What antigen it recognizes has not been identified. Base quality data are lacking; no much larger clone is found one base away.

Source material: PBMCs. This TCR was sampled from a male donor in good health and CMV-seropositive. The chain was built from TRBV19 and TRBJ1-1; tentative D gene TRBD1, with 5 bases matching. The encoded CDR3 is CASSWGNAEAFF. The base sequence is TGTGCCAGTTCGTGGGGCAACGCTGAAGCTTTCTTT.